A single sample gave rise to the 3 T cell receptor beta chains below, sequenced in a study of blood T cell repertoires in COVID-19. The table came from immunoSEQ multiplex PCR; TCRdb's copy has only in-frame clones and leaves some out. The sample shows roughly 220,000 clones, 84% of them seen only once. The sequenced material came from PBMCs or T cells enriched from blood (not recorded which). The source is a woman in her thirties or forties who had recovered from COVID-19.

The V and J genes are TRBV7-6 and TRBJ1-4; D uncertain. Per the germline V gene, CDR1 is SGHVS and CDR2 is FNYEAQ. Trimming took off 1 base at V and 2 bases at J, with 11 bases between the two ends. The CDR3 has 16 residues. This CDR3 reads CASSLGVRGTNEKLFF. The DNA of the CDR3 is TGTGCCAGCAGCTTAGGGGTGAGAGGGACTAATGAAAAACTGTTTTTT.

V and J are TRBV29-1 and TRBJ2-5; TRBD2 might be the D (6 bases). Germline V CDR1 and CDR2: SQVTM, ANQGSEA. V gave up 1 base and J gave up 5 bases, with 20 bases separating them. This CDR3 is 16 amino acids long. The CDR3: CSVEGGLTGALETQYF. CDR3 bases: TGCAGCGTTGAAGGGGGACTGACGGGAGCCTTGGAGACCCAGTACTTC.

The chain carries TRBV7-2 and TRBJ2-5; D is unresolved. Germline lookup yields CDR1 SGHTA and CDR2 FQGNSA. Deletions cut 6 bases from V and 5 bases from J, with 13 bases between. This CDR3 has 13 amino acids. The CDR3 nucleotides are TGTGCCAGCAGTCGACCCTACGGGGAGACCCAGTACTTC. It is translated as CASSRPYGETQYF.